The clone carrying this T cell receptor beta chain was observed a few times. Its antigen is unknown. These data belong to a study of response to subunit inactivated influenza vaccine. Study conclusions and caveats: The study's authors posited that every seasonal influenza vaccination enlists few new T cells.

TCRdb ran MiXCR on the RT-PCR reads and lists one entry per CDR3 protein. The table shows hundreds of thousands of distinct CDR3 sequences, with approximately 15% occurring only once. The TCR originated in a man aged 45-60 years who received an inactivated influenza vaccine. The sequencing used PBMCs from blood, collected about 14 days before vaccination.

CDR3 in DNA: TGCAGTGCTAGAGATCGAGGGACTTTAAACACCGGGGAGCTGTTTTTT. Protein: CSARDRGTLNTGELFF. The chain combines TRBV20-1 with TRBJ2-2; TRBD2 might be the D (6 bases). The CDR3 is 16 amino acids. V shed 0 bases and J shed 2 bases, with 13 bases lying between them. Germline CDR1 reads DFQATT; CDR2 reads SNEGSKA (reference sequence).